This passage covers 21 T cell receptor beta chains from one sample sequenced in a study of blood T cells in healthy people across ages. Sample-barcoded 5' priming and a J-beta primer mix drove a second PCR of roughly 6 to 12 cycles. TCRdb reprocessed the 5' RACE reads with MiXCR, giving one entry per CDR3 protein. There are 1.8 million or so distinct CDR3 sequences in the sample; around 42% occur only once, and under 25% lies in the top ten. Sequencing used blood. These receptors all stem from a human donor in good health.

The chain has TRBV20-1 and TRBJ2-1; 12 bases align to TRBD1. Germline-derived CDR1 and CDR2 are DFQATT and SNEGSKA (reference sequence). J gave up 8 bases and V 5 bases, and 7 bases lay outside the gene matches. CDR3 length: 14 residues. The CDR3 DNA follows: TGCAGTGCTTCCGGGACAGGGGGCTATGATGAGCAGTTCTTC. It translates to CSASGTGGYDEQFF.

This clonotype came up a few times. The chain couples TRBV10-3 to TRBJ1-1; no clear D. Trimming took 3 bases from V and 5 from J, leaving 7 bases between them. CDR1 and CDR2 from the germline V gene are ENHRY and SYGVKD. The CDR3 loop spans 12 amino acids. For the CDR3, the DNA is TGTGCCATCAGTGACGGCGGAACTGAAGCTTTCTTT. This translates into CAISDGGTEAFF.

A note on this clonotype: At one end, the junction sequence differs from germline, possibly due to a read error. The V call is TRBV5-1, the J call TRBJ2-5; D is unresolved. The CDR3 length is 13 residues. The germline gives CDR1 SGHRS, CDR2 YFSETQ. CDR3 protein: CAISLSPPETQYF. CDR3 DNA sequence: TGCGCCATCAGCTTGTCCCCGCCGGAGACCCAGTACTTC.

This clonotype came up a few times. This chain connects TRBV4-1 to TRBJ2-5, with D hard to call. CDR1 is MGHRA, CDR2 YSYEKL, per germline. The ends were cut back, 1 base at V and 2 bases at J, with 14 bases in the middle. The CDR3 is made up of 16 amino acids. CDR3 amino acids: CASSQGFGRTQETQYF. The CDR3 DNA is TGCGCCAGCAGCCAAGGTTTCGGCAGGACGCAAGAGACCCAGTACTTC.

This clonotype was seen more than once but under ten times. The chain combines TRBV7-2 with TRBJ1-2; D call uncertain. The CDR3 length is 13 residues. V shed 1 base and J shed 8 bases, with 11 bases lying between them. Germline V gene lookup returns CDR1 SGHTA and CDR2 FQGNSA. Here the CDR3 reads CASSLDLLSGYTF. The CDR3 DNA reads TGTGCCAGCAGCTTAGATCTATTAAGCGGCTACACCTTC.

The chain couples TRBV2 to TRBJ2-7; either TRBD1 or TRBD2 may supply D (6 bases each). V lost 7 bases and J lost 3, with 13 bases in between. The CDR3 runs 13 residues. CDR1 is SNHLY, CDR2 FYNNEI, per germline. For the CDR3, the DNA is TGTGCCAGCATGGAGGGGGGTTACTACGAGCAGTACTTC. It specifies CASMEGGYYEQYF.

The rearrangement joins TRBV28 to TRBJ1-1; 8 nucleotides match TRBD1. The V and J ends lost 5 bases and 4 bases, in that order; junction bases with no gene match: 9. Germline-derived CDR1 and CDR2 are MDHEN and SYDVKM. CDR3 length equals 15 residues. The CDR3 is CASSPRTGFGTEAFF. Written as DNA, the CDR3 is TGTGCCAGCAGTCCCCGGACAGGGTTCGGCACTGAAGCTTTCTTT.

The CDR3 loop reads CSVDRGLGATNEKLFF. CDR3 nucleotide sequence: TGCAGCGTTGACAGGGGCCTAGGGGCAACTAATGAAAAACTGTTTTTT. The genes are TRBV29-1 and TRBJ1-4; a weak D match, TRBD1 (6 bases). The CDR3 spans 16 residues. V lost 3 bases and J lost 0, with 14 bases in between. Looked up from germline, CDR1 is SQVTM and CDR2 is ANQGSEA.

The CDR3 protein is CASSSPTEAYGYTF. CDR3 DNA sequence: TGTGCCAGCAGCTCACCGACAGAGGCCTATGGCTACACCTTC. The chain carries TRBV7-2 and TRBJ1-2, with D tentatively TRBD1 (5 bases). The length of the CDR3 is 14 residues. Trimming left V 4 bases short and J 4 bases short, with 13 bases between. Germline loops: CDR1 SGHTA, CDR2 FQGNSA.

The rearrangement uses TRBV15 and TRBJ1-1, with 10 bases aligning to TRBD1. V dropped 0 bases and J dropped 0; count of bases not matched to a gene: 13. This CDR3 comprises 20 residues. Germline loops: CDR1 LNHNV, CDR2 YYDKDF (reference sequence). This CDR3 is CATSRDIAGTGVRMNTEAFF. CDR3 DNA sequence: TGTGCCACCAGCAGAGACATCGCCGGGACAGGGGTTCGTATGAACACTGAAGCTTTCTTT.

Comments on this clonotype: The junction does not match germline at one end; this may be a read error. This sequence joins TRBV9 and TRBJ2-7; D is undetermined. The CDR3 spans 13 residues. CDR1 SGDLS and CDR2 YYNGEE come from the germline V gene. CDR3 region: CAGSVEQANEQYF. DNA of the CDR3: TGTGCCGGCAGCGTAGAGCAGGCCAATGAGCAGTACTTC.

This clonotype was counted only a few times. The J gene is TRBJ1-2, the V gene TRBV7-2; no reliable D call. Germline V gene lookup returns CDR1 SGHTA and CDR2 FQGNSA. The V and J ends lost 6 bases and 6 bases respectively, with 14 bases between them. The CDR3 spans 13 residues. DNA of the CDR3: TGTGCCAGCAGTCGAAAGGTGGCAGATGGCTACACCTTC. Protein sequence: CASSRKVADGYTF.

The chain is built from TRBV15 and TRBJ1-6; D is ambiguous. Trimming left V 6 bases short and J 0 bases short, with 12 bases between. Germline CDR1 is LNHNV and CDR2 is YYDKDF (reference sequence). The CDR3 extends over 16 amino acids. Here the CDR3 DNA reads TGTGCCACCAGACGACCGGGCAGCTCCTATAATTCACCCCTCCACTTT. It encodes CATRRPGSSYNSPLHF. The full variable domain, in which reference TRBV15 and TRBJ1-6 provide the parts outside the CDR3, is DAMVIQNPRYQVTQFGKPVTLSCSQTLNHNVMYWYQQKSSQAPKLLFHYYDKDFNNEADTPDNFQSRRPNTSFCFLDIRSPGLGDTAMYLCATRRPGSSYNSPLHFGNGTRLTVT.

The table lists this clonotype with a few counts. The junction departs from germline at one end; a sequencing error may be responsible. The rearrangement links TRBV4-3 to TRBJ2-3; 8 bases align to TRBD2. Per the germline V gene, CDR1 is LGHNA and CDR2 is YSLEER. This CDR3 region has 14 residues. In DNA form, the CDR3 reads TGCGCTAGCAGCCAAGGGACTAGATTGGATACGCAGTATTTT. Translating it yields CASSQGTRLDTQYF.

The rearrangement joins TRBV6-2 or TRBV6-3 to TRBJ1-6, with 12 positions matching TRBD1. Germline V gene lookup returns CDR1 MNHEY and CDR2 SVGEGT. Trimming removed 6 bases from V and 9 bases from J; junction bases left unmatched: 6. CDR3 size: 15 residues. For the CDR3, the DNA is TGTGCCAGCAGCGGACCGGGACAGGGGGCTTCACCCCTCCACTTT. Amino acid sequence: CASSGPGQGASPLHF.

The CDR3 nucleotides are TGCAGTGCTAAAGAAATCGGCTCACTCGCGGGGACAGATACGCAGTATTTT. It is translated as CSAKEIGSLAGTDTQYF. The rearrangement links TRBV20-1 to TRBJ2-3; TRBD2 might be the D (6 bases). The CDR3 extends over 17 amino acids. The germline V and J ends were trimmed by 4 bases and 3 bases, with 23 bases remaining between them. Germline V gene lookup returns CDR1 DFQATT and CDR2 SNEGSKA (reference sequence).

The chain couples TRBV12-3 or TRBV12-4 to TRBJ1-6; tentatively, D is TRBD1 (5 bases). CDR3 size: 15 residues. Trimming removed 7 bases at V and 9 bases at J, with 19 bases between. The CDR3 loop is CASTLGGLLGSPLHF. CDR3 coding DNA: TGTGCCAGCACTCTGGGGGGACTTCTTGGTTCACCCCTCCACTTT.

This clonotype was detected only a few times. This rearrangement joins TRBV28 to TRBJ1-5, with 7 nucleotides matching TRBD1. The germline CDR1 and CDR2 sequences are MDHEN and SYDVKM. J was trimmed by 5 bases and V by 6 bases; bases with no gene match: 7. The CDR3 is 14 amino acids. CDR3 protein: CASRPDRSDQPQHF. Written as DNA, the CDR3 is TGTGCCAGCAGACCGGACAGGTCGGATCAGCCCCAGCATTTT. The whole variable domain, remainder taken from reference TRBV28 and TRBJ1-5, is DVKVTQSSRYLVKRTGEKVFLECVQDMDHENMFWYRQDPGLGLRLIYFSYDVKMKEKGDIPEGYSVSREKKERFSLILESASTNQTSMYLCASRPDRSDQPQHFGDGTRLSIL.

The genes are TRBV5-1 and TRBJ2-1; D is undetermined. This CDR3 region has 15 residues. V was clipped by 0 bases and J by 0 bases, with 7 bases between them. Germline V gives CDR1 SGHRS, CDR2 YFSETQ. Written as DNA, the CDR3 is TGCGCCAGCAGCTTGGAGGACCGCTCCTACAATGAGCAGTTCTTC. It translates to CASSLEDRSYNEQFF.

A few counts support this clonotype. V usage is TRBV12-3 or TRBV12-4 and J usage is TRBJ2-1; 8 bases align to TRBD1. This CDR3 is 16 amino acids long. J was trimmed by 2 bases and V by 4 bases; bases with no gene match: 7. CDR3: CASSSHQGAAYNEQFF. Written as DNA, the CDR3 is TGTGCCAGCAGTTCGCACCAGGGGGCAGCCTACAATGAGCAGTTCTTC.

This chain's CDR3 is CASTPGYSTDTQYF. CDR3 in DNA: TGTGCCAGCACTCCCGGATATAGCACAGATACGCAGTATTTT. The genes are TRBV7-9 and TRBJ2-3, with unresolved D. CDR3 length: 14 amino acids. The germline CDR1 and CDR2 sequences are SEHNR and FQNEAQ (reference sequence). The V end lost 7 bases, the J end lost 0 bases, and 11 bases lay between the germline ends.